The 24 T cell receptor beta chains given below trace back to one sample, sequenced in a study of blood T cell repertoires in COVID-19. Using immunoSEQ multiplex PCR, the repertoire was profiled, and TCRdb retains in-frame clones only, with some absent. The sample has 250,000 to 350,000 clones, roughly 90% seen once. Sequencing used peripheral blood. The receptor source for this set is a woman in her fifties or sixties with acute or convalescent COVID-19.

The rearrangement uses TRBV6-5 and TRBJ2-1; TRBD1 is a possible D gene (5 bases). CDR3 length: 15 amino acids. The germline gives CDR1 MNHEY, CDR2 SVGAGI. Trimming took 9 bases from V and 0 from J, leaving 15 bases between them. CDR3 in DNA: TGTGCCAGTACCAGACAGACGAGCTCCTACAATGAGCAGTTCTTC. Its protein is CASTRQTSSYNEQFF.

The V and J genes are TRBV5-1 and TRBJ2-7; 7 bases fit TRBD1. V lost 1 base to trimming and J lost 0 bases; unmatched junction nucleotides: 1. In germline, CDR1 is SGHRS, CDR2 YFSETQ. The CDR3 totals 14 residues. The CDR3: CASSLWDSSYEQYF. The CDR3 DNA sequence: TGCGCCAGCAGCTTGTGGGACAGCTCCTACGAGCAGTACTTC.

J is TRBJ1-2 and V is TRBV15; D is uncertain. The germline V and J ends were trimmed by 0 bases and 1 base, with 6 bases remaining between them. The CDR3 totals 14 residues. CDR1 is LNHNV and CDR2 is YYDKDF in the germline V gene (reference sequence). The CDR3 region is CATSRDTSNYGYTF. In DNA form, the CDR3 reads TGTGCCACCAGCAGAGATACCAGTAACTATGGCTACACCTTC.

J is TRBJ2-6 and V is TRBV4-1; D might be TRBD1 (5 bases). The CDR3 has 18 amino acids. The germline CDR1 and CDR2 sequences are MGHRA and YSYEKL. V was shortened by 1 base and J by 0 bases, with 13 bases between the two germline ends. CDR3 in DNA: TGCGCCAGCAGCCAAGCCACCCAGGGAAGCTCTGGGGCCAACGTCCTGACTTTC. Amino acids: CASSQATQGSSGANVLTF.

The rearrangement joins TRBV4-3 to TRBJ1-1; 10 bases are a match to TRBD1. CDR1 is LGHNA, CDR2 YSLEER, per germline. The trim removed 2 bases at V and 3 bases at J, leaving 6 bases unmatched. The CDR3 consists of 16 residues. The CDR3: CASSQRPTGGYTEAFF. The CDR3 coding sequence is TGCGCCAGCAGCCAACGCCCGACAGGGGGCTACACTGAAGCTTTCTTT.

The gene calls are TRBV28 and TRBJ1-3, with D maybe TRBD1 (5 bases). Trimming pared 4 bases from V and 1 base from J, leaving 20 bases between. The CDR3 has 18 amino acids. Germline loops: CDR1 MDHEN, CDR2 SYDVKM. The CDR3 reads CASSSPPGGRPSGNTIYF. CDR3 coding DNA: TGTGCCAGCAGTTCCCCCCCCGGGGGTAGGCCGTCTGGAAACACCATATATTTT.

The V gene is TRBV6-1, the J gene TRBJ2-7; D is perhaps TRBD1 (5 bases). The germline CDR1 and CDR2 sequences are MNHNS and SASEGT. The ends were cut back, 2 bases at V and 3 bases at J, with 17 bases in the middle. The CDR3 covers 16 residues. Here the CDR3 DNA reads TGTGCCAGCAGTGAAAATCCCGTTGGTCAGGGCTACGAGCAGTACTTC. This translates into CASSENPVGQGYEQYF.

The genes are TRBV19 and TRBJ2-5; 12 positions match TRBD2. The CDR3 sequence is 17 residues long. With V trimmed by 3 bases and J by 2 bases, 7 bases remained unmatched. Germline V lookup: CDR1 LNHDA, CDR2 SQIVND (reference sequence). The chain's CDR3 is CASSIGLAGPLQETQYF. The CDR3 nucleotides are TGTGCCAGTAGTATCGGACTAGCGGGGCCCTTACAAGAGACCCAGTACTTC.

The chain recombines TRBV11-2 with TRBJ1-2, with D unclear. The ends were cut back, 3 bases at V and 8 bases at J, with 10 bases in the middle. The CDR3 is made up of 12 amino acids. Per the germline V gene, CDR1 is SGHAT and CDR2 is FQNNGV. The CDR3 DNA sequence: TGTGCCAGCAGCTTGGTACGAGGAGGCTACACCTTC. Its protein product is CASSLVRGGYTF.

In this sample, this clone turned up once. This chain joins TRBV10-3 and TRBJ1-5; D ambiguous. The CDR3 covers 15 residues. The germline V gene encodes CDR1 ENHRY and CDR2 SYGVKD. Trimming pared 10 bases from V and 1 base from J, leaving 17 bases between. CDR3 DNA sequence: TGTGCCACTTGGGCTCCCACCATCAGCAATCAGCCCCAGCATTTT. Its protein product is CATWAPTISNQPQHF.

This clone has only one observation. In DNA form, the CDR3 reads TGTGCCAGCAGTGACCCCGGGGGGGGCTACACTGAAGCTTTCTTT. Protein product: CASSDPGGGYTEAFF. This chain connects TRBV25-1 to TRBJ1-1; TRBD1 is a possible D gene (6 bases). Germline lookup yields CDR1 MGHDK and CDR2 SYGVNS. Trimming left V 3 bases short and J 3 bases short, with 14 bases between. This CDR3 comprises 15 residues.

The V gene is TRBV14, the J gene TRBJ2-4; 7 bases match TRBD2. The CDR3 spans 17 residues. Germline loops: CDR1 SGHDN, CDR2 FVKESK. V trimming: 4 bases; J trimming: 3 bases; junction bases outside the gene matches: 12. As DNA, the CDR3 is TGTGCCAGCAGCCCCATCGGGGCGGGGGTCGGCAAAAACATTCAGTACTTC. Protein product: CASSPIGAGVGKNIQYF.

CDR3 DNA sequence: TGCGCCAGCAGCTTGGAGGGCAGGGGCGACTATGGCTACACCTTC. This codes for CASSLEGRGDYGYTF. The V and J genes are TRBV5-1 and TRBJ1-2, with a weak D call TRBD1 (6 bases). Germline lookup yields CDR1 SGHRS and CDR2 YFSETQ. This CDR3 is built from 15 residues. V shed 0 bases and J shed 3 bases, with 12 bases lying between them.

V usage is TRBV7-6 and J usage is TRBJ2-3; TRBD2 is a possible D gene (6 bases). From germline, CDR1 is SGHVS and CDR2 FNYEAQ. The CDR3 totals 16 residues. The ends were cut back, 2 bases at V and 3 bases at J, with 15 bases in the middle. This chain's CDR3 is CASSLNGGVGTDTQYF. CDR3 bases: TGTGCCAGCAGCTTAAACGGCGGGGTTGGGACAGATACGCAGTATTTT. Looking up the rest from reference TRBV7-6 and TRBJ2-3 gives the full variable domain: GAGVSQSPRYKVTKRGQDVALRCDPISGHVSLYWYRQALGQGPEFLTYFNYEAQQDKSGLPNDRFSAERPEGSISTLTIQRTEQRDSAMYRCASSLNGGVGTDTQYFGPGTRLTVL.

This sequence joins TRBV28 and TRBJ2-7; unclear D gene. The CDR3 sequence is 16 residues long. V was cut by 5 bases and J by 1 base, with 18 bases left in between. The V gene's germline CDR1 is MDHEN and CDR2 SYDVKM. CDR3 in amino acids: CASSPPYGARSYEQYF. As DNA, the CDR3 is TGTGCCAGCAGTCCCCCCTACGGAGCGAGATCCTACGAGCAGTACTTC.

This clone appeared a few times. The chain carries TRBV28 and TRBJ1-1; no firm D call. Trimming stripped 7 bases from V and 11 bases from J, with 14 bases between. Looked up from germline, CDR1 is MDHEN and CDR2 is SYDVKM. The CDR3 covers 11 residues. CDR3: CASTEGSRAFF. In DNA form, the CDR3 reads TGTGCCAGCACCGAAGGATCTAGGGCTTTCTTT.

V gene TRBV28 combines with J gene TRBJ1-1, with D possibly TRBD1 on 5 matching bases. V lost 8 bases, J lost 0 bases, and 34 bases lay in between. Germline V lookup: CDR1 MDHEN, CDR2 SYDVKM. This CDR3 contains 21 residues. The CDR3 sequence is CASHRDSRLKLSLRLNTEAFF. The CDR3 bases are TGTGCCAGCCATCGGGACTCCCGCCTGAAGCTTTCCCTACGACTGAACACTGAAGCTTTCTTT.

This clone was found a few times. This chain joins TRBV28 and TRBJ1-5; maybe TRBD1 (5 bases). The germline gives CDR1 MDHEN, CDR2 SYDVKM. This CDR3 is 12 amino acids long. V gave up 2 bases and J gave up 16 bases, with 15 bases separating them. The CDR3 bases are TGTGCCAGCAGTTTACCGGGGCAGGGAGGCCATTTT. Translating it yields CASSLPGQGGHF. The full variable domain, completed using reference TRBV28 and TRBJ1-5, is DVKVTQSSRYLVKRTGEKVFLECVQDMDHENMFWYRQDPGLGLRLIYFSYDVKMKEKGDIPEGYSVSREKKERFSLILESASTNQTSMYLCASSLPGQGGHFGDGTRLSIL.

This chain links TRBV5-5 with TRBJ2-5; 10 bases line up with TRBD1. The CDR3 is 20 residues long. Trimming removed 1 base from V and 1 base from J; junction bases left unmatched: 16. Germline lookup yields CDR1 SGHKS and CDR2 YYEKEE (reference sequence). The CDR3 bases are TGTGCCAGCAGCTTGTCTTACTCCGGGACAGGGGCCAACCTCCAAGAGACCCAGTACTTC. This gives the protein CASSLSYSGTGANLQETQYF.

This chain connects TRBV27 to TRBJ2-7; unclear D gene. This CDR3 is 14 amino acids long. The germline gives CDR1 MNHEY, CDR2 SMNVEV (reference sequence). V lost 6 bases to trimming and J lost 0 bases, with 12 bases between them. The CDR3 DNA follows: TGTGCCAGCAGAAGAGCGCGAAACTCCTACGAGCAGTACTTC. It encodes CASRRARNSYEQYF.

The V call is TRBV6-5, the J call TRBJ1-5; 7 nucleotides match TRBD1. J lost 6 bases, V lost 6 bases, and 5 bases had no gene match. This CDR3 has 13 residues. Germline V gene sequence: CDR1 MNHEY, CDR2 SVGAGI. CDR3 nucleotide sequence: TGTGCCAGCAGAGGGGGCGACCGTCAGCCCCAGCATTTT. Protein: CASRGGDRQPQHF.

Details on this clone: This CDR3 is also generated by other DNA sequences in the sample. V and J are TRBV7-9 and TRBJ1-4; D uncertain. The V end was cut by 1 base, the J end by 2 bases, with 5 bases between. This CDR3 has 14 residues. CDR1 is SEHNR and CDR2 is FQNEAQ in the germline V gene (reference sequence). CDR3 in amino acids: CASSLGATNEKLFF. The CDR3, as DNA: TGTGCCAGCAGCTTAGGGGCTACTAATGAAAAACTGTTTTTT.

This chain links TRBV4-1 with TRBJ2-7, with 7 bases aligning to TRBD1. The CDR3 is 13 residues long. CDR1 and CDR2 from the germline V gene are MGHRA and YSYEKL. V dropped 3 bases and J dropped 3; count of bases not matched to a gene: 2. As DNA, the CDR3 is TGCGCCAGCAGCCACGGACAGGTCTACGAGCAGTACTTC. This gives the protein CASSHGQVYEQYF.

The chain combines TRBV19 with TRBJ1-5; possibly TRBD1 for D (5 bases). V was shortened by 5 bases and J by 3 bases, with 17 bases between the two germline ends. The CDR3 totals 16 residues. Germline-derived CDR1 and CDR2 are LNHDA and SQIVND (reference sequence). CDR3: CASSPLGGKFNQPQHF. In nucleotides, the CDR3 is TGTGCCAGTAGTCCATTGGGGGGAAAGTTCAATCAGCCCCAGCATTTT.